Below are 26 T cell receptor beta chains sequenced from a single sample in a study of blood T cell repertoires in COVID-19. The assay was immunoSEQ multiplex PCR, and TCRdb's table has in-frame clones only and misses some. The sample lists 50,000 or so clones; approximately 91% were seen once. The source material was peripheral blood. All receptors come from a human donor in a cohort sampled during active COVID-19.

The CDR3: CASSMVSPWTQYF. The CDR3 DNA sequence: TGTGCCAGTAGTATGGTGAGTCCGTGGACCCAGTACTTC. The chain joins TRBV19 to TRBJ2-5; D unclear. Trimming removed 3 bases at V and 7 bases at J, with 12 bases between. Germline assignment: CDR1 LNHDA and CDR2 SQIVND (reference sequence). CDR3 size: 13 residues.

The chain carries TRBV19 and TRBJ2-7; D may be TRBD2 (6 bases). Germline CDR1 reads LNHDA; CDR2 reads SQIVND (reference sequence). This CDR3 has 13 amino acids. Between the trimmed V and J ends, which lost 7 bases and 5 bases, there was a span of 15 bases. CDR3 DNA sequence: TGTGCCAGTACCGCCCCGGGGGTCCACGAGCAGTACTTC. It specifies CASTAPGVHEQYF.

This sequence joins TRBV11-2 and TRBJ2-3, with TRBD2 matching over 14 bases. Losses at the gene ends were 1 base for V and 5 bases for J; bases not matched to a gene: 5. The length of the CDR3 is 17 residues. Germline assignment: CDR1 SGHAT and CDR2 FQNNGV. CDR3 nucleotides: TGTGCCAGCAGCTTAGGACGGACTAGCGGGGGGAGAGATACGCAGTATTTT. Amino acids: CASSLGRTSGGRDTQYF. The variable domain in full, completed from reference TRBV11-2 and TRBJ2-3, reads EAGVAQSPRYKIIEKRQSVAFWCNPISGHATLYWYQQILGQGPKLLIQFQNNGVVDDSQLPKDRFSAERLKGVDSTLKIQPAKLEDSAVYLCASSLGRTSGGRDTQYFGPGTRLTVL.

This rearrangement joins TRBV7-2 to TRBJ1-2, with 7 bases lining up with TRBD1. Germline loops: CDR1 SGHTA, CDR2 FQGNSA. Trimming at V came to 2 bases and at J to 6 bases, leaving 9 bases not matched to a gene. The CDR3 sequence is 15 residues long. CDR3 DNA: TGTGCCAGCAGCTTATCGGCCCGGGGACAGAATGGCTACACCTTC. Encoded protein: CASSLSARGQNGYTF.

The genes are TRBV7-3 and TRBJ2-3; 9 bases line up with TRBD2. The CDR3 covers 17 residues. V dropped 5 bases and J dropped 0; count of bases not matched to a gene: 9. CDR1 SGHTA and CDR2 FQGTGA come from the germline V gene. The CDR3 loop is CASSPSGTSTSTDTQYF. As DNA, the CDR3 is TGTGCCAGCAGCCCCTCCGGGACTAGCACGAGCACAGATACGCAGTATTTT.

The V and J genes are TRBV4-2 and TRBJ1-1, with D perhaps matching TRBD1 (6 bases). V was shortened by 4 bases and J by 9 bases, with 18 bases between the two germline ends. CDR3 length: 14 amino acids. In germline, CDR1 is LGHNA, CDR2 YNFKEQ. The CDR3 DNA is TGTGCCAGCAGCCGAACAGGGACCGCCGGGAAAGCTTTCTTT. This sequence encodes CASSRTGTAGKAFF.

In nucleotides, the CDR3 is TGTGCCAGCACCACAGCGGGGGCCAGACTAGCGGGGGGCATCGCCTCCTACAATGAGCAGTTCTTC. This translates into CASTTAGARLAGGIASYNEQFF. The J gene is TRBJ2-1, the V gene TRBV21-1; TRBD2 is the table's D call and was not checked against the DNA. TRBV21-1 is listed as a pseudogene. This CDR3 has 22 amino acids.

V is TRBV5-1 and J is TRBJ2-7; 9 bases map to TRBD1. The CDR3 covers 15 residues. The V gene end was trimmed by 0 bases and the J gene end by 7 bases; junction bases not matched to a gene: 8. CDR1 SGHRS and CDR2 YFSETQ come from the germline V gene. CDR3 sequence (DNA): TGCGCCAGCAGCTTGGGGACAGGGGCCCAGGGGGAGCAGTACTTC. It encodes CASSLGTGAQGEQYF.

This clone was observed a few times. The rearrangement links TRBV6-1 to TRBJ1-3; perhaps TRBD1 as D (6 bases). Deletions cut 4 bases from V and 0 bases from J, with 13 bases between. Germline-derived CDR1 and CDR2 are MNHNS and SASEGT. This CDR3 is 16 amino acids long. CDR3 residues: CASSGMTGLSGNTIYF. The DNA of the CDR3 is TGTGCCAGCAGTGGGATGACAGGCCTCTCTGGAAACACCATATATTTT.

The chain couples TRBV7-9 to TRBJ2-7; 7 bases are shared with TRBD2. In germline, CDR1 is SEHNR, CDR2 FQNEAQ (reference sequence). V dropped 4 bases and J dropped 2; count of bases not matched to a gene: 5. CDR3 length: 14 residues. CDR3 amino acids: CASSSGGTTYEQYF. In DNA, the CDR3 is TGTGCCAGCAGCTCCGGGGGGACTACCTACGAGCAGTACTTC.

This sequence joins TRBV19 and TRBJ1-1; D is unresolved. Germline CDR1 reads LNHDA; CDR2 reads SQIVND (reference sequence). The length of the CDR3 is 15 residues. Trimming pared 5 bases from V and 1 base from J, leaving 14 bases between. In DNA, the CDR3 is TGTGCCAGTAGTCTCGGAGGGATAAAGAACACTGAAGCTTTCTTT. Encoded protein: CASSLGGIKNTEAFF.

The V gene is TRBV5-6, the J gene TRBJ1-1; D perhaps matches TRBD1 (6 bases). Trimming left V 1 base short and J 0 bases short, with 7 bases between. The CDR3 spans 14 residues. Germline CDR1 reads SGHDT; CDR2 reads YYEEEE. CDR3 sequence reads: CASSLKGVNTEAFF. The CDR3 nucleotides read TGTGCCAGCAGCTTGAAGGGGGTGAACACTGAAGCTTTCTTT.

The chain combines TRBV27 with TRBJ2-1, with 12 bases lining up with TRBD2. Per the germline V gene, CDR1 is MNHEY and CDR2 is SMNVEV (reference sequence). The V segment lost 2 bases and the J segment 2 bases; nucleotides outside the gene matches: 7. This CDR3 contains 18 residues. This chain's CDR3 is CASSLRASGGAPYNEQFF. In DNA form, the CDR3 reads TGTGCCAGCAGTTTAAGGGCTAGCGGGGGGGCACCCTACAATGAGCAGTTCTTC.

This rearrangement joins TRBV6-1 to TRBJ2-7; D ambiguous. Deletions cut 3 bases from V and 0 bases from J, with 9 bases between. Per germline, CDR1 MNHNS and CDR2 SASEGT. The CDR3 sequence is 14 residues long. In nucleotides, the CDR3 is TGTGCCAGCAGTGAGGCACAGCCCTCCTACGAGCAGTACTTC. It yields the protein CASSEAQPSYEQYF.

This chain joins TRBV21-1 and TRBJ1-6; the D call in the table, TRBD1, was not verified against the DNA. TRBV21-1 is designated a pseudogene. The CDR3 length is 15 residues. CDR3 sequence: CASSKVCRTDSPLHF. CDR3 sequence (DNA): TGTGCCAGCAGCAAAGTTTGCCGGACAGATTCACCCCTCCACTTT.

This clone came up once. The V gene is TRBV10-3, the J gene TRBJ1-2; D call uncertain. The CDR3 consists of 13 residues. Trimming left V 0 bases short and J 1 base short, with 3 bases between. Germline loops: CDR1 ENHRY, CDR2 SYGVKD. This chain's CDR3 is CAISESYNYGYTF. For the CDR3, the DNA is TGTGCCATCAGTGAGTCCTATAACTATGGCTACACCTTC.

The gene calls are TRBV28 and TRBJ2-1, with D uncertain. The CDR3 is made up of 15 amino acids. Germline-derived CDR1 and CDR2 are MDHEN and SYDVKM. V was pared by 5 bases and J by 6 bases, with 17 bases between. The CDR3 DNA is TGTGCCAGCAGTCCTACAGAAAATATCGGCAATGAGCAGTTCTTC. It encodes CASSPTENIGNEQFF.

The chain has TRBV6-6 and TRBJ2-7; TRBD1 agrees at 8 bases. CDR3 length equals 16 residues. In germline, CDR1 is MNHNY, CDR2 SVGAGI (reference sequence). After removal of 0 bases from V and 5 bases from J, the junction contained 9 bases not matched to a gene. The CDR3 coding sequence is TGTGCCAGCAGTTACTCGACTCAGGGGGCGCCTCACGAGCAGTACGTC. Residues: CASSYSTQGAPHEQYV.

V and J are TRBV19 and TRBJ2-7; 7 nucleotides match TRBD1. CDR3 length: 15 residues. V lost 6 bases, J lost 1 base, and 9 bases stayed unmatched. Germline CDR1 and CDR2: LNHDA and SQIVND (reference sequence). The chain's CDR3 is CASSTLGGASYEQYF. As DNA, the CDR3 is TGTGCCAGTAGCACCTTAGGGGGCGCATCCTACGAGCAGTACTTC.

The V call is TRBV3-1 (or the pseudogene TRBV3-2), the J call TRBJ2-5, with 7 bases lining up with TRBD1. Germline V lookup: CDR1 LGHDT, CDR2 YNNKEL (reference sequence). The CDR3 has 16 amino acids. Unmatched junction bases numbered 10, after V lost 4 bases and J lost 2 bases. The CDR3 is CASSPGTARTQETQYF. The CDR3 coding sequence is TGTGCCAGCAGCCCGGGGACAGCTCGAACACAAGAGACCCAGTACTTC.

V is TRBV24-1 and J is TRBJ2-5; 7 bases line up with TRBD1. CDR3 length: 14 residues. The V gene's germline CDR1 is KGHDR and CDR2 SFDVKD. V shed 0 bases, J shed 3 bases, and the junction held 0 bases outside the gene matches. The CDR3 coding sequence is TGTGCCACCAGTGATTTGGACAGGGAAGAGACCCAGTACTTC. Residues: CATSDLDREETQYF.

This clone was counted once. This chain connects TRBV18 to TRBJ1-6; D is perhaps TRBD1 (5 bases). This CDR3 has 17 amino acids. The V gene's germline CDR1 is KGHSH and CDR2 LQKENI. With 3 bases removed from V and 7 bases from J, the gap between germline ends came to 19 bases. The CDR3: CASSPSTRENRNSPLHF. The CDR3 DNA is TGTGCCAGCTCACCGAGTACCAGGGAAAACCGGAATTCACCCCTCCACTTT. Full variable domain (missing parts from reference TRBV18 and TRBJ1-6): NAGVMQNPRHLVRRRGQEARLRCSPMKGHSHVYWYRQLPEEGLKFMVYLQKENIIDESGMPKERFSAEFPKEGPSILRIQQVVRGDSAAYFCASSPSTRENRNSPLHFGNGTRLTVT.

This sequence joins TRBV7-3 and TRBJ2-2; TRBD2 might be the D (6 bases). V was trimmed by 5 bases and J by 6 bases, leaving 13 bases between them. The CDR3 consists of 14 residues. Germline values: CDR1 SGHTA, CDR2 FQGTGA. This chain's CDR3 is CASSPQGGAGELFF. Here the CDR3 DNA reads TGTGCCAGCAGCCCCCAGGGAGGCGCCGGGGAGCTGTTTTTT.

For the CDR3, the DNA is TGTGCCAGTACCCGGGACAGGGCAGACTATGGCTACACCTTC. Amino acids: CASTRDRADYGYTF. The chain has TRBV19 and TRBJ1-2; 9 bases line up with TRBD1. This CDR3 region has 14 residues. V lost 7 bases, J lost 3 bases, and 6 bases stayed unmatched. CDR1 is LNHDA and CDR2 is SQIVND in the germline V gene (reference sequence).

The chain links TRBV6-5 to TRBJ1-5; a weak D match, TRBD1 (5 bases). V was clipped by 3 bases and J by 2 bases, with 11 bases between them. The CDR3 is 15 amino acids. From germline, CDR1 is MNHEY and CDR2 SVGAGI. CDR3 sequence reads: CASSYGVGGNQPQHF. The CDR3 DNA reads TGTGCCAGCAGTTATGGGGTAGGGGGCAATCAGCCCCAGCATTTT.

The rearrangement joins TRBV10-3 to TRBJ2-7; 8 bases align to TRBD1. There are 15 residues in the CDR3. CDR1 ENHRY and CDR2 SYGVKD come from the germline V gene. V lost 2 bases to trimming and J lost 0 bases; unmatched junction nucleotides: 3. CDR3 sequence (DNA): TGTGCCATCAGTGAGACCACAGGGGGCTCCTACGAGCAGTACTTC. It translates to CAISETTGGSYEQYF.